The sequence of this TCR beta chain was determined in a study of control samples from healthy donors and cancer patients. Here immunoSEQ multiplex PCR was the method, and the copy in TCRdb shows in-frame clones only, minus some. The profile shows tens of thousands of clones, 70% to 90% of them singletons. The ends were cut back, 1 base at V and 4 bases at J, with 12 bases in the middle. Germline V gene data show CDR1 as LGHDT and CDR2 as YNNKEL (reference sequence). The CDR3 consists of 15 residues. This chain connects TRBV3-1 (or the pseudogene TRBV3-2) to TRBJ2-3; the D call may be TRBD1 or TRBD2 (5 bases each). The specimen was blood. The origin of this receptor is a man between 50 and 59 years old in good health. The CDR3: CASSQARDGADTQYF. CDR3 nucleotide sequence: TGTGCCAGCAGCCAAGCCCGGGACGGGGCAGATACGCAGTATTTT.